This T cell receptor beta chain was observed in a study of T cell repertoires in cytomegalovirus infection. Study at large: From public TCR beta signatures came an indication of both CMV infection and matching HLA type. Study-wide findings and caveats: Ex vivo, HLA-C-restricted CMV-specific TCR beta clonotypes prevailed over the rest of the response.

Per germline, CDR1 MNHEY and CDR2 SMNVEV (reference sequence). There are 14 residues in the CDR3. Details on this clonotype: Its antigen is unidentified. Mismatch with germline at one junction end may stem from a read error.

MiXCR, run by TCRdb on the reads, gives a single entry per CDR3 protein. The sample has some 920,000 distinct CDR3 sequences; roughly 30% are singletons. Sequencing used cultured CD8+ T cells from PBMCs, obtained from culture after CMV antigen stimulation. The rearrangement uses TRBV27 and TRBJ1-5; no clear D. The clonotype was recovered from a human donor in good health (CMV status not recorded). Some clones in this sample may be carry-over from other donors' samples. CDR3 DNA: TGTGCCAGCGGCCTGGTAGGGATCTCTCAGCCCCAGCAATTT. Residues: CASGLVGISQPQQF.